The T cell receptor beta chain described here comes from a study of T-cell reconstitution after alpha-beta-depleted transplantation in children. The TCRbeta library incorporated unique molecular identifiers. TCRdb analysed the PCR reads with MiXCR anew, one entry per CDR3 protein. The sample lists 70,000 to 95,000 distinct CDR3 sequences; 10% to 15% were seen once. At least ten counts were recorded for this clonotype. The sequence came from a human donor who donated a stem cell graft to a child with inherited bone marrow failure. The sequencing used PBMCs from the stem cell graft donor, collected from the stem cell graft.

CDR3 sequence: CSARESSAPYEQYF. CDR3 DNA sequence: TGCAGTGCTAGAGAATCCAGCGCACCCTACGAGCAGTACTTC. The rearrangement links TRBV20-1 to TRBJ2-7; D uncertain. The V gene's germline CDR1 is DFQATT and CDR2 SNEGSKA (reference sequence). The CDR3 has 14 residues. Trimming left V 0 bases short and J 2 bases short, with 11 bases between.